This T cell receptor (beta chain) was found in a study of CD4 T cells in relation to SARS-CoV-2 and coronaviruses. For the study at large: TCR beta CDR3s were sequenced after roughly eleven-day antigen culture of PBMCs.

CD4+ T cells from unexposed donors were obtained before the COVID-19 pandemic (2011-2018). Isolation of CD4+ T cells took place after approximately 10 days in culture. By proportion, this clone is medium-sized. Antigen specificity is unknown. This CDR3 spans 21 amino acids. Germline loops: CDR1 MNHEY, CDR2 SVGEGT. The ends lost 2 bases at V and 0 bases at J; junction bases unmatched: 20. Clones were sequenced by immunoSEQ multiplex PCR, and TCRdb holds only the in-frame ones, with some missing. The sample lists about 12,000 clones, approximately 82% occurring once. The J gene is TRBJ2-3, the V gene TRBV6-2 or TRBV6-3; TRBD2 aligns across 7 bases. The sequence came from a human donor in good health. Sequenced input: CD4+ T cells from PBMCs, cultured in vitro. In DNA form, the CDR3 reads TGTGCCAGCAGTTACGTGATCGGGCGGGGGAACCCAACCTCTAGCACAGATACGCAGTATTTT. As protein: CASSYVIGRGNPTSSTDTQYF.